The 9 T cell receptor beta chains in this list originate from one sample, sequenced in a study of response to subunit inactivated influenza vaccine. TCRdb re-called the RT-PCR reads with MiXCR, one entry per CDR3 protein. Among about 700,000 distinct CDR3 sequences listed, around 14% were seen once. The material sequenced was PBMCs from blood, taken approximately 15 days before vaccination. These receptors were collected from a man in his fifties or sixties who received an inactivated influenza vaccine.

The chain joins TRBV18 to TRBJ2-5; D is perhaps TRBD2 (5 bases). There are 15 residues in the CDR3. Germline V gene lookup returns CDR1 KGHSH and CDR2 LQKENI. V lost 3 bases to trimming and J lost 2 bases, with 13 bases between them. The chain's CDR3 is CASSPREQPQETQYF. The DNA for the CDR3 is TGTGCCAGCTCACCCCGGGAACAGCCACAAGAGACCCAGTACTTC.

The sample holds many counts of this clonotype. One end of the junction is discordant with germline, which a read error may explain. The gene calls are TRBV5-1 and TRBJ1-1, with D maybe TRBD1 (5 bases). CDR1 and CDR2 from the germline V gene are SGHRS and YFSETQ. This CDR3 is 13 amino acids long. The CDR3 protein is CASSSTENTEAFF. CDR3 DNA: TGTGCCAGCAGCTCGACAGAGAACACTGAAGCTTTCTTT.

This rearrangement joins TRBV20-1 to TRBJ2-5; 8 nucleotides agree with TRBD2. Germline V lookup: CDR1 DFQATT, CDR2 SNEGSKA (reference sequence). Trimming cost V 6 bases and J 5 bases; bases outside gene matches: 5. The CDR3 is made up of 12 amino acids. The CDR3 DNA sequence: TGCAGTGCGAGCGGGGGTTGGGAGACCCAGTACTTC. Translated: CSASGGWETQYF.

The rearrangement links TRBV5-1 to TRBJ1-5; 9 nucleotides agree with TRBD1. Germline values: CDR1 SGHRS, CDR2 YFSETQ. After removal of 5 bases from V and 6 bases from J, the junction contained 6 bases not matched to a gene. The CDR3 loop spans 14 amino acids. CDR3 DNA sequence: TGCGCCAGCAGGGCCGGGACAGGGTCTCAGCCCCAGCATTTT. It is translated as CASRAGTGSQPQHF.

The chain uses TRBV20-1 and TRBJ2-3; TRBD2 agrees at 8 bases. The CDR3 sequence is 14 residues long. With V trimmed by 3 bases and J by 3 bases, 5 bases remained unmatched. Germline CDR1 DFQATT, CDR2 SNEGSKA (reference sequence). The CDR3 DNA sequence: TGCAGTGCTAGCCGGGGGGGCGAGACAGATACGCAGTATTTT. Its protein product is CSASRGGETDTQYF.

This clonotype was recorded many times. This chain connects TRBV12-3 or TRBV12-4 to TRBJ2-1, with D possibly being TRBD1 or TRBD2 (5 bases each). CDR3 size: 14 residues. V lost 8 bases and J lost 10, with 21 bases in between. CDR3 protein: CASRRDPPVKEQFF. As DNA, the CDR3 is TGTGCCAGCCGCCGGGACCCCCCGGTGAAAGAGCAGTTCTTC.

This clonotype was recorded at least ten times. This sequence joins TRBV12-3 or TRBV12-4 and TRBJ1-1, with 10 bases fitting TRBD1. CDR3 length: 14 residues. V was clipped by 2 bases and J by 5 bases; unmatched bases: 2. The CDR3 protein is CASSLLGQGTEAFF. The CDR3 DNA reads TGTGCCAGCAGTTTATTGGGACAGGGGACTGAAGCTTTCTTT.

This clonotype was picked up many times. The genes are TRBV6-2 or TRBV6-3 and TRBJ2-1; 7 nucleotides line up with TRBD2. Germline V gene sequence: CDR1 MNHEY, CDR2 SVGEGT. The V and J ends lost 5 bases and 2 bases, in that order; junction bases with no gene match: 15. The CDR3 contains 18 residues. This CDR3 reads CASSLLAGNQNPYNEQFF. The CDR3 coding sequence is TGTGCCAGCAGTCTGTTAGCGGGCAACCAAAACCCCTACAATGAGCAGTTCTTC.

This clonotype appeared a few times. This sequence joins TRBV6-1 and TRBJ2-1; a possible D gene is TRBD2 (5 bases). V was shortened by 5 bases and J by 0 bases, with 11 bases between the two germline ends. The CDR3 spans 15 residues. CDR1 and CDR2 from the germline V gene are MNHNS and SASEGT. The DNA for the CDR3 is TGTGCCAGCAGTCCTAGCCAAAGCTCCTACAATGAGCAGTTCTTC. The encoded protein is CASSPSQSSYNEQFF.